This TCR beta chain was documented in a study of cytomegalovirus exposure and HLA in healthy donors. General observations from the study: The authors listed some 150 TCR beta chains as cytomegalovirus-associated. Among the sequence variants, a highly shared cluster was likely an artifact of sequencing. Most CMV-associated TCR beta chains appeared HLA-restricted in a later analysis.

This clone has more than one count but fewer than ten. Its antigen is not identified. CDR3 length: 15 residues. The V gene end was trimmed by 3 bases and the J gene end by 5 bases; junction bases not matched to a gene: 4. Germline-derived CDR1 and CDR2 are LNHDA and SQIVND (reference sequence). Primers: 60 Vbeta forward and 13 Jbeta reverse. Sequencing used immunoSEQ multiplex PCR; TCRdb keeps in-frame clones, though not all of them. Found here are 100,000 to 150,000 clones, around 72% of them singletons; the top ten hold around 1.8%. The clonotype was recovered from a woman in her 40s in good health and CMV-seronegative. This chain links TRBV19 with TRBJ2-1; 10 bases align to TRBD2. Sequencing was done on a sample of PBMCs. This chain's CDR3 is CASSIRGLAHNEQFF. CDR3 bases: TGTGCCAGTAGTATTCGGGGACTAGCGCACAATGAGCAGTTCTTC.